Each of the 22 T cell receptor beta chains below was sequenced from the same sample in a study of shared clonotypes between healthy human individuals. Method: immunoSEQ multiplex PCR; TCRdb's copy keeps in-frame clones and lacks some. Of 2 million to 2.5 million clones in the sample, less than 95% are singletons; the top ten hold around 0.38%. Sequencing input: naive CD4+ T cells from PBMCs. Described subset: CD45RA+ positively selected. These receptors originate from a man aged 18 to 29 in good health. Some clones in this sample may be carry-over from other donors' samples.

The sample holds a few counts of this clone. V and J are TRBV7-2 and TRBJ2-4, with a tentative D call TRBD2 (6 bases). The V end was cut by 1 base, the J end by 5 bases, with 9 bases between. The V gene's germline CDR1 is SGHTA and CDR2 FQGNSA. The CDR3 runs to 14 residues. CDR3 loop: CASSLEGGENIQYF. The CDR3 DNA reads as TGTGCCAGCAGCTTAGAAGGAGGGGAAAACATTCAGTACTTC. The whole variable domain, remainder taken from reference TRBV7-2 and TRBJ2-4, is GAGVSQSPSNKVTEKGKDVELRCDPISGHTALYWYRQSLGQGLEFLIYFQGNSAPDKSGLPSDRFSAERTGGSVSTLTIQRTQQEDSAVYLCASSLEGGENIQYFGAGTRLSVL.

This chain uses TRBV7-9 with TRBJ1-2; D possibly corresponds to TRBD1 (6 bases). The germline V and J ends were trimmed by 5 bases and 4 bases, with 14 bases remaining between them. Germline CDR1 SEHNR, CDR2 FQNEAQ (reference sequence). This CDR3 is 14 amino acids long. The CDR3 DNA reads TGTGCCAGCAGCCCGTTACAGGGAGTCTATGGCTACACCTTC. Translating gives CASSPLQGVYGYTF.

The chain couples TRBV7-8 to TRBJ2-7; maybe TRBD2 (6 bases). The V and J ends lost 1 base and 5 bases respectively, with 15 bases between them. This CDR3 has 15 amino acids. The germline CDR1 and CDR2 sequences are SGHVS and FQNEAQ. The CDR3 sequence: CASSLVGQGGHEQYF. CDR3 bases: TGTGCCAGCAGCTTAGTAGGGCAGGGAGGCCACGAGCAGTACTTC. Based on the CDR3 plus reference TRBV7-8 and TRBJ2-7, the full variable domain is GAGVSQSPRYKVAKRGQDVALRCDPISGHVSLFWYQQALGQGPEFLTYFQNEAQLDKSGLPSDRFFAERPEGSVSTLKIQRTQQEDSAVYLCASSLVGQGGHEQYFGPGTRLTVT.

The V call is TRBV7-6, the J call TRBJ2-3; perhaps TRBD1 as D (6 bases). The ends were cut back, 5 bases at V and 2 bases at J, with 14 bases in the middle. Germline-derived CDR1 and CDR2 are SGHVS and FNYEAQ. The CDR3 is made up of 15 amino acids. The CDR3: CASSPIQGTTDTQYF. The CDR3 region has the DNA TGTGCCAGCAGCCCGATACAGGGTACCACAGATACGCAGTATTTT.

The chain uses TRBV5-1 and TRBJ2-1; 10 bases are a match to TRBD2. The CDR3 length is 15 residues. CDR1 SGHRS and CDR2 YFSETQ come from the germline V gene. V was pared by 4 bases and J by 7 bases, with 8 bases of the junction left unmatched. The CDR3 protein is CASSLSGRAVNEQFF. CDR3 nucleotide sequence: TGCGCCAGCAGCCTAAGCGGGAGGGCCGTGAATGAGCAGTTCTTC.

The genes are TRBV6-5 and TRBJ2-5; tentative D call: TRBD1 (5 bases). Looked up from germline, CDR1 is MNHEY and CDR2 is SVGAGI. Deletions cut 4 bases from V and 2 bases from J, with 11 bases between. This CDR3 is 14 amino acids long. This chain's CDR3 is CASSFSQGQETQYF. The CDR3 DNA reads as TGTGCCAGCAGTTTTAGTCAGGGTCAAGAGACCCAGTACTTC.

The chain carries TRBV14 and TRBJ1-1, with D unresolved. Trimming shortened V by 1 base and J by 8 bases, and 11 bases separated the two germline ends. The CDR3 runs 13 residues. The germline gives CDR1 SGHDN, CDR2 FVKESK. CDR3: CASSQVLGLEAFF. In DNA form, the CDR3 reads TGTGCCAGCAGCCAAGTATTGGGGTTGGAAGCTTTCTTT.

The V call is TRBV7-9, the J call TRBJ2-4; D might be TRBD2 (6 bases). Germline CDR1 is SEHNR and CDR2 is FQNEAQ (reference sequence). The CDR3 length is 13 residues. The V and J ends lost 2 bases and 8 bases respectively, with 10 bases between them. Here the CDR3 reads CASSLRTGDIQYF. The CDR3 bases are TGTGCCAGCAGCTTAAGGACGGGGGACATTCAGTACTTC.

The V and J genes are TRBV30 and TRBJ1-2; TRBD1 is a possible D gene (6 bases). With 2 bases removed from V and 4 bases from J, the gap between germline ends came to 17 bases. The CDR3 length is 15 residues. Germline lookup yields CDR1 GTSNPN and CDR2 SVGIG (reference sequence). DNA for the CDR3: TGTGCCTGGAGTAGGGGGGCAGTCCCTGCCTATGGCTACACCTTC. Residues: CAWSRGAVPAYGYTF.

This chain connects TRBV28 to TRBJ1-4; D is perhaps TRBD1 (5 bases). V shed 7 bases and J shed 8 bases, with 17 bases lying between them. The CDR3 has 14 residues. Looked up from germline, CDR1 is MDHEN and CDR2 is SYDVKM. CDR3: CASTISGQPEKLFF. The CDR3 DNA reads as TGTGCCAGCACTATCTCAGGGCAGCCAGAAAAACTGTTTTTT.

In regard to this clone: Additional DNA sequences in this sample encode the identical CDR3. The genes are TRBV6-1 and TRBJ2-7; D call uncertain. Trimming took off 3 bases at V and 4 bases at J, with 7 bases between the two ends. The V gene's germline CDR1 is MNHNS and CDR2 SASEGT. There are 12 residues in the CDR3. CDR3 in DNA: TGTGCCAGCAGTGAGGTCGGATACGAGCAGTACTTC. Encoded protein: CASSEVGYEQYF.

The rearrangement links TRBV18 to TRBJ2-7; 7 positions agree with TRBD2. Germline values: CDR1 KGHSH, CDR2 LQKENI. The CDR3 extends over 15 amino acids. Trimming cost V 2 bases and J 2 bases; bases outside gene matches: 6. The CDR3 DNA is TGTGCCAGCTCACCAGGGGGGGTCGAGGCCTACGAGCAGTACTTC. This sequence encodes CASSPGGVEAYEQYF.

This clone was counted a single time. This rearrangement joins TRBV19 to TRBJ1-5; 8 positions match TRBD1. V dropped 6 bases and J dropped 3; count of bases not matched to a gene: 7. Germline values: CDR1 LNHDA, CDR2 SQIVND (reference sequence). This CDR3 region has 15 residues. The DNA of the CDR3 is TGTGCCAGTAGGGTCGGACAGGGCCCCAATCAGCCCCAGCATTTT. Protein: CASRVGQGPNQPQHF.

This chain joins TRBV4-2 and TRBJ1-2; D unclear. CDR3 length equals 15 residues. CDR1 and CDR2 (germline): LGHNA, YNFKEQ. V was trimmed by 0 bases and J by 8 bases, leaving 16 bases between them. The CDR3 sequence is CASSQESITLWGYTF. The CDR3 DNA reads TGTGCCAGCAGCCAAGAGAGTATTACCCTTTGGGGCTACACCTTC.

This chain uses TRBV7-8 with TRBJ1-1; D is unclear. V lost 2 bases, J lost 8 bases, and 12 bases lay in between. CDR3 size: 13 residues. Per the germline V gene, CDR1 is SGHVS and CDR2 is FQNEAQ. CDR3 region: CASSLRPGLEAFF. CDR3 DNA: TGTGCCAGCAGCTTACGTCCAGGATTAGAAGCTTTCTTT.

The chain joins TRBV6-5 to TRBJ2-4; tentative D call: TRBD2 (6 bases). The CDR3 sequence is 15 residues long. Germline CDR1 MNHEY, CDR2 SVGAGI. V was cut by 6 bases and J by 0 bases, with 12 bases left in between. The CDR3 region has the DNA TGTGCCAGCAGGGGGGGTGCGGGAGCCAAAAACATTCAGTACTTC. Its protein is CASRGGAGAKNIQYF.

This sequence joins TRBV7-7 and TRBJ2-7; D is unclear. The germline CDR1 and CDR2 sequences are SSHAT and FNYEAQ (reference sequence). Trimming removed 1 base at V and 5 bases at J, with 12 bases between. The CDR3 sequence is 14 residues long. CDR3 loop: CASSLDPRSHEQYF. Here the CDR3 DNA reads TGTGCCAGCAGCTTAGATCCCCGTTCCCACGAGCAGTACTTC.

The V and J genes are TRBV28 and TRBJ2-3; D possibly matches TRBD1 or TRBD2 (5 bases each). This CDR3 is built from 15 residues. Trimming left V 8 bases short and J 2 bases short, with 17 bases between. CDR1 and CDR2 from the germline V gene are MDHEN and SYDVKM. This CDR3 is CASDGAGYPTDTQYF. Here the CDR3 DNA reads TGTGCCAGCGACGGGGCCGGGTACCCCACAGATACGCAGTATTTT.

V is TRBV5-4 and J is TRBJ1-6; D unclear. V lost 2 bases to trimming and J lost 8 bases, with 14 bases between them. Per germline, CDR1 SGHNT and CDR2 YYREEE (reference sequence). The CDR3 is 15 residues long. Written as DNA, the CDR3 is TGTGCCAGCAGCTTAGGACTGGCTACTCATTCACCCCTCCACTTT. Amino acids: CASSLGLATHSPLHF.

This sequence joins TRBV19 and TRBJ2-6; the match to TRBD1 covers 7 bases. This CDR3 is 14 amino acids long. Looked up from germline, CDR1 is LNHDA and CDR2 is SQIVND (reference sequence). With 7 bases clipped from V and 2 bases from J, the junction kept 2 bases outside the gene matches. CDR3 protein: CASTDRAGANVLTF. In DNA, the CDR3 is TGTGCCAGTACCGACAGGGCTGGGGCCAACGTCCTGACTTTC. Supplemented by reference TRBV19 and TRBJ2-6, the full variable domain reads DGGITQSPKYLFRKEGQNVTLSCEQNLNHDAMYWYRQDPGQGLRLIYYSQIVNDFQKGDIAEGYSVSREKKESFPLTVTSAQKNPTAFYLCASTDRAGANVLTFGAGSRLTVL.

V usage is TRBV7-8 and J usage is TRBJ1-3, with D hard to call. Trimming took 4 bases from V and 0 from J, leaving 7 bases between them. The CDR3 consists of 14 residues. The germline CDR1 and CDR2 sequences are SGHVS and FQNEAQ. CDR3 protein: CASSSQNSGNTIYF. CDR3 bases: TGTGCCAGCAGCTCACAGAACTCTGGAAACACCATATATTTT.

With respect to this clone: The same CDR3 arises from other DNA sequences in this sample as well. The genes are TRBV6-5 and TRBJ1-1; no reliable D call. V lost 8 bases to trimming and J lost 0 bases, with 10 bases between them. Germline CDR1 is MNHEY and CDR2 is SVGAGI. This CDR3 has 13 residues. The CDR3 protein is CASGRTVNTEAFF. DNA of the CDR3: TGTGCCAGCGGCCGGACGGTGAACACTGAAGCTTTCTTT.